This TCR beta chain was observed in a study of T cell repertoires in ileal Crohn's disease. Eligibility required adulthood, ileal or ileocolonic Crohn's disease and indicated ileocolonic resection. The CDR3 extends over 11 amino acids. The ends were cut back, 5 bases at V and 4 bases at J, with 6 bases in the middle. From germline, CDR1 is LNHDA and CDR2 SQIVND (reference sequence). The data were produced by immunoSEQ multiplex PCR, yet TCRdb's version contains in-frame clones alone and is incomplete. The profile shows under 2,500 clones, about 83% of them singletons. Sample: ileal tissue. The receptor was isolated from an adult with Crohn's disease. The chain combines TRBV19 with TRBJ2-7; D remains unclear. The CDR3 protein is CASSSRYEQYF. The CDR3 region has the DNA TGTGCCAGTAGTTCCCGATACGAGCAGTACTTC.